This T cell receptor beta chain was documented in a study of T-cell reconstitution after alpha-beta-depleted transplantation in children. The CDR3 has 14 residues. Between the trimmed V and J ends, which lost 7 bases and 1 base, there was a span of 13 bases. This clonotype was detected a few times. Construction of the TCRbeta library involved unique molecular identifiers. TCRdb called the PCR reads again in MiXCR, with one record for every CDR3 protein. This sample has around 500,000 distinct CDR3 sequences, with more than 20% found just once. The receptor was derived from a boy under three years old who had a stem cell transplant for acute myeloid leukemia, so the T cells may come from the graft donor. Specimen: PBMCs, mostly from graft donor cells, collected 360 days after TCRalphabeta/CD19-depleted stem cell transplant. The J gene is TRBJ1-1, the V gene TRBV12-3 or TRBV12-4; D possibly corresponds to TRBD1 (6 bases). The CDR3 reads CASTLGARNTEAFF. Here the CDR3 DNA reads TGTGCCAGCACGTTGGGGGCCCGGAACACTGAAGCTTTCTTT.